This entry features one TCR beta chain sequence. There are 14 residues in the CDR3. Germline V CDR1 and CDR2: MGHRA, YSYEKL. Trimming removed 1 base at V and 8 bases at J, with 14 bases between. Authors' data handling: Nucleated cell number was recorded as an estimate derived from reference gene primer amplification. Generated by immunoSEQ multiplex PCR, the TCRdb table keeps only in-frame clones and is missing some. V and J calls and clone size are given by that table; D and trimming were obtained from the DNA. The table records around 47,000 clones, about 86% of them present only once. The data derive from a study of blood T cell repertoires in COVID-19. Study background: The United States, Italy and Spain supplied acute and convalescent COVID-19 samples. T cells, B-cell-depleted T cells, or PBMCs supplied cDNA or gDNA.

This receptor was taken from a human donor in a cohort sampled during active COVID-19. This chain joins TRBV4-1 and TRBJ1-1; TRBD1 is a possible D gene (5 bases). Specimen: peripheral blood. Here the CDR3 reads CASSQVGGGEEAFF. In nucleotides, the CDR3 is TGCGCCAGCAGCCAAGTGGGCGGGGGGGAAGAAGCTTTCTTT.